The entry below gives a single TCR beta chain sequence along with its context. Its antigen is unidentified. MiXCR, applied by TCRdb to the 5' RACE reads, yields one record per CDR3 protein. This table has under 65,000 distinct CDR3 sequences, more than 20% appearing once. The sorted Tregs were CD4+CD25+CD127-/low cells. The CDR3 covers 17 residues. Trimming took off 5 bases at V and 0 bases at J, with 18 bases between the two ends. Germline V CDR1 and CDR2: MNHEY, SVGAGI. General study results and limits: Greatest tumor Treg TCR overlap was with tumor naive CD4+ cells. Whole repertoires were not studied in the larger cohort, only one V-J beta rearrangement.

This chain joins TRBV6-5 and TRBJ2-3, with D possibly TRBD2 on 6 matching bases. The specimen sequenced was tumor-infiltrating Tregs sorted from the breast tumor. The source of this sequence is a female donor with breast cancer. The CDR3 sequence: CASSPYLLGTSTDTQYF. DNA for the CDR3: TGTGCCAGCAGTCCGTACCTGCTGGGGACTAGCACAGATACGCAGTATTTT.